This TCR beta chain was observed in a study of T cell responses to AZD1222 COVID-19 vaccine. At the level of the study: Second doses were pooled across both intervals (about 4 or about 12 weeks).

The protocol was immunoSEQ multiplex PCR, while the TCRdb copy is restricted to in-frame clones and leaves out a portion. The data show roughly 120,000 clones, with approximately 85% seen just once and roughly 1.7% held by the top ten. About this clone itself: Antigen specificity is unknown.

The CDR3 consists of 16 residues. The V and J ends lost 6 bases and 1 base respectively, with 14 bases between them. Germline values: CDR1 SGHDT, CDR2 YYEEEE. Study-level results: Sampling that yielded the repertoires occurred only after the peak T cell response. In the spike-specific TCR repertoire, nearly half reportedly target unmutated variant regions.

V is TRBV5-6 and J is TRBJ2-6; D may correspond to TRBD1 or TRBD2 (5 bases each). The origin of this receptor is an adult in good health. The sequencing used peripheral blood, collected on day 0 of AZD1222 vaccination. DNA of the CDR3: TGTGCCAGCAACGAGAAAGGGGAGTCTGGGGCCAACGTCCTGACTTTC. It specifies CASNEKGESGANVLTF.